This TCR beta chain was captured in a study of metastatic and nonmetastatic thyroid tumors. The authors' processing: A distant-metastasis classifier for papillary thyroid cancer was built using CDR3 differences across clinicopathological groups. TCRdb reprocessed the PCR reads using MiXCR. The V and J calls reflect TCRdb's pipeline rather than the authors' work. The sample records about 20,000 clones, 24% being singletons. There were no patients who had received any treatment before thyroid surgery. At least ten counts were recorded for this clone. The sequenced sample was tumor tissue. This TCR was sampled from a female donor with papillary thyroid cancer or a benign thyroid nodule (not recorded which). Some clones in this sample may be carry-over from other donors' samples.

The CDR3 protein is CASRLAQETQYF. The CDR3 DNA follows: TGTGCCAGTCGGCTAGCGCAAGAGACCCAGTACTTC. The chain is built from TRBV2 and TRBJ2-5; weak D call: TRBD2 (6 bases). V was shortened by 9 bases and J by 2 bases, with 10 bases between the two germline ends. Germline-derived CDR1 and CDR2 are SNHLY and FYNNEI. The CDR3 consists of 12 residues.